The 17 T cell receptor beta chains reported below all come from one sample, sequenced in a study of T-cell reconstitution after alpha-beta-depleted transplantation in children. Unique molecular identifiers were built into the TCRbeta library. One entry per CDR3 protein results from TCRdb running MiXCR on the PCR reads. The sample carries hundreds of thousands of distinct CDR3 sequences, roughly 17% recorded once. Sample: PBMCs, mostly from graft donor cells, taken 360 days after TCRalphabeta/CD19-depleted stem cell transplant. Receptors were obtained from a male patient aged 2-15 years who had a stem cell transplant for acute lymphoblastic leukemia, so the T cells may come from the graft donor.

The chain links TRBV10-3 to TRBJ2-7, with a possible D match to TRBD2 (6 bases). Trimming left V 0 bases short and J 0 bases short, with 12 bases between. The CDR3 sequence is 16 residues long. Germline V lookup: CDR1 ENHRY, CDR2 SYGVKD. CDR3 residues: CAISESLASGSYEQYF. DNA of the CDR3: TGTGCCATCAGTGAGTCCCTAGCGTCCGGCTCCTACGAGCAGTACTTC.

This clonotype was found many times. The genes are TRBV12-3 or TRBV12-4 and TRBJ2-1, with 7 bases aligning to TRBD1. Trimming removed 5 bases from V and 1 base from J; junction bases left unmatched: 5. This CDR3 has 15 amino acids. The CDR3 DNA reads TGTGCCAGCAGTCGGACAGGACCATCCTACAATGAGCAGTTCTTC. It yields the protein CASSRTGPSYNEQFF.

This rearrangement joins TRBV7-2 to TRBJ2-2; TRBD1 agrees at 10 bases. Germline V lookup: CDR1 SGHTA, CDR2 FQGNSA. CDR3 length: 17 amino acids. Germline trimming cut 2 bases from V and 1 base from J; bases unmatched to any gene: 4. The CDR3: CASSLRTGGVNTGELFF. For the CDR3, the DNA is TGTGCCAGCAGCTTAAGGACAGGGGGGGTGAACACCGGGGAGCTGTTTTTT. The full variable domain, completed using reference TRBV7-2 and TRBJ2-2, is GAGVSQSPSNKVTEKGKDVELRCDPISGHTALYWYRQSLGQGLEFLIYFQGNSAPDKSGLPSDRFSAERTGGSVSTLTIQRTQQEDSAVYLCASSLRTGGVNTGELFFGEGSRLTVL.

In this sample, this clonotype turned up many times. This chain uses TRBV4-3 with TRBJ2-1, with 8 bases lining up with TRBD2. V trimming: 4 bases; J trimming: 8 bases; junction bases outside the gene matches: 19. The CDR3 runs to 18 residues. Germline CDR1 LGHNA, CDR2 YSLEER. The DNA for the CDR3 is TGCGCCAGCAGCCCTTTCCGTAGCGGGATACGGCTGTTGTATGAGCAGTTCTTC. It encodes CASSPFRSGIRLLYEQFF.

This clonotype has at least ten counts. J is TRBJ2-1 and V is TRBV6-2 or TRBV6-3; 7 positions agree with TRBD2. This CDR3 region has 14 residues. CDR1 and CDR2 from the germline V gene are MNHEY and SVGEGT. The trim removed 0 bases at V and 8 bases at J, leaving 4 bases unmatched. CDR3 DNA sequence: TGTGCCAGCAGTTACTCGCGGGGGATCGATGAGCAGTTCTTC. This codes for CASSYSRGIDEQFF.

This clonotype was found many times. J is TRBJ2-7 and V is TRBV9, with D perhaps matching TRBD2 (5 bases). This CDR3 has 13 amino acids. Germline V gives CDR1 SGDLS, CDR2 YYNGEE. Trimming cost V 4 bases and J 3 bases, with 11 bases left between them. The CDR3 reads CASSPSGGYEQYF. The CDR3 DNA reads as TGTGCCAGCAGCCCCTCAGGAGGCTACGAGCAGTACTTC. Filled out from reference TRBV9 and TRBJ2-7, the complete variable domain reads DSGVTQTPKHLITATGQRVTLRCSPRSGDLSVYWYQQSLDQGLQFLIQYYNGEERAKGNILERFSAQQFPDLHSELNLSSLELGDSALYFCASSPSGGYEQYFGPGTRLTVT.

V and J are TRBV29-1 and TRBJ2-7, with 7 nucleotides matching TRBD1. Germline lookup yields CDR1 SQVTM and CDR2 ANQGSEA. This CDR3 has 13 amino acids. J lost 7 bases, V lost 0 bases, and 6 bases had no gene match. The CDR3 nucleotides are TGCAGCGTTGAAGAACAGACAGGGCTTGAGCAGTACTTC. As protein: CSVEEQTGLEQYF.

This clonotype was counted only a few times. The rearrangement joins TRBV12-3 or TRBV12-4 to TRBJ2-7; a possible D gene is TRBD1 (5 bases). Trimming stripped 2 bases from V and 3 bases from J, with 8 bases between. This CDR3 is 13 amino acids long. Here the CDR3 DNA reads TGTGCCAGCAGTTTATCGGACATCTACGAGCAGTACTTC. Amino acids: CASSLSDIYEQYF.

This clonotype has a count of ten or more. The V gene is TRBV12-3 or TRBV12-4, the J gene TRBJ1-5; D perhaps matches TRBD1 (6 bases). This CDR3 contains 14 residues. V was cut by 4 bases and J by 2 bases, with 9 bases left in between. The CDR3 DNA is TGTGCCAGCAGTTCAGGGGCCGGCAATCAGCCCCAGCATTTT. Translating gives CASSSGAGNQPQHF.

This clonotype was seen a handful of times. This chain connects TRBV5-4 to TRBJ2-5, with TRBD2 identical over 8 bases. This CDR3 spans 15 amino acids. With 4 bases clipped from V and 5 bases from J, the junction kept 10 bases outside the gene matches. Germline CDR1 is SGHNT and CDR2 is YYREEE (reference sequence). Here the CDR3 DNA reads TGTGCCAGCAGCCCGAGCGGGAGAGGTGCGGAGACCCAGTACTTC. Amino acids: CASSPSGRGAETQYF. Looking up the rest from reference TRBV5-4 and TRBJ2-5 gives the full variable domain: ETGVTQSPTHLIKTRGQQVTLRCSSQSGHNTVSWYQQALGQGPQFIFQYYREEENGRGNFPPRFSGLQFPNYSSELNVNALELDDSALYLCASSPSGRGAETQYFGPGTRLLVL.

There are a few counts of this clonotype. The DNA for the CDR3 is TGTGCCAGCAGCAAAGGAGGTGGTTGGACGGTATTATATCAGCCCCAGCATTTT. Translating gives CASSKGGGWTVLYQPQHF. This sequence joins TRBV21-1 and TRBJ1-5. TRBV21-1 is marked as a pseudogene. The CDR3 loop spans 18 amino acids.

This clonotype was observed a few times. The CDR3 DNA follows: TGCGCCAGCAGCCTGAGCGGGAGATATACGCAGTATTTT. It encodes CASSLSGRYTQYF. The chain joins TRBV4-3 to TRBJ2-3; 8 nucleotides line up with TRBD2. The junction had 4 bases not matched to a gene; V was cut back by 4 bases and J by 7 bases. From germline, CDR1 is LGHNA and CDR2 YSLEER. This CDR3 is 13 amino acids long.

In its sample, this clonotype was seen a few times. This rearrangement joins TRBV6-1 to TRBJ2-1; D ambiguous. The CDR3 extends over 13 amino acids. V gave up 4 bases and J gave up 7 bases, with 11 bases separating them. In germline, CDR1 is MNHNS, CDR2 SASEGT. The CDR3 protein is CASSGATTNEQFF. The CDR3 DNA reads TGTGCCAGCAGTGGAGCTACTACAAATGAGCAGTTCTTC.

This clonotype was found many times. The chain carries TRBV4-2 and TRBJ2-3; no clear D. Trimming left V 4 bases short and J 6 bases short, with 8 bases between. Germline CDR1 LGHNA, CDR2 YNFKEQ. CDR3 length: 12 residues. The CDR3 region has the DNA TGTGCCAGCAGCCCAGACTTGGATACGCAGTATTTT. Translating it yields CASSPDLDTQYF.

This clonotype was picked up many times. The genes are TRBV28 and TRBJ2-7, with 12 bases aligning to TRBD1. V lost 4 bases and J lost 12; bases outside the gene matches: 16. The CDR3 is 16 residues long. Germline V gene sequence: CDR1 MDHEN, CDR2 SYDVKM. CDR3 amino acids: CASSSVRDRGPLYWYF. CDR3 nucleotides: TGTGCCAGCAGTTCGGTGCGGGACAGGGGGCCTCTTTACTGGTACTTC.

This clonotype was seen only a few times. This chain links TRBV6-2 or TRBV6-3 with TRBJ2-7; 14 positions match TRBD2. In germline, CDR1 is MNHEY, CDR2 SVGEGT. J was trimmed by 0 bases and V by 2 bases; bases with no gene match: 6. The length of the CDR3 is 18 residues. This chain's CDR3 is CASSYTTSGRAYSYEQYF. CDR3 DNA sequence: TGTGCCAGCAGTTACACGACTAGCGGGAGGGCTTACTCCTACGAGCAGTACTTC.

This chain links TRBV20-1 with TRBJ2-2; D assignment may be TRBD1 or TRBD2 (5 bases each). Germline assignment: CDR1 DFQATT and CDR2 SNEGSKA (reference sequence). V was pared by 0 bases and J by 2 bases, with 13 bases between. The CDR3 extends over 16 amino acids. The CDR3 spells CSARDSWGPNTGELFF. CDR3 in DNA: TGCAGTGCTAGAGATTCCTGGGGACCTAACACCGGGGAGCTGTTTTTT.